These 23 T cell receptor beta chains originate from one sample sequenced in a study of cytotoxic CD8 clonotypes in ibrutinib-treated CLL. The method was immunoSEQ multiplex PCR; TCRdb's version includes in-frame clones alone and lacks a portion of them. The table has around 130,000 clones, approximately 81% seen once. The material was PBMCs, obtained after 24 months of ibrutinib treatment. Every receptor here comes from a human donor with chronic lymphocytic leukemia.

The chain uses TRBV6-1 and TRBJ2-7; the match to TRBD1 covers 8 bases. V was clipped by 6 bases and J by 6 bases; unmatched bases: 13. Germline V gene lookup returns CDR1 MNHNS and CDR2 SASEGT. This CDR3 is 15 amino acids long. The CDR3 spells CASSHFGTGVREQYF. The CDR3 DNA is TGTGCCAGCAGCCACTTCGGGACAGGAGTTCGCGAGCAGTACTTC.

CDR3 DNA sequence: TGCGCCAGCCGGGCAGGGGGTTCTAATGAAAAACTGTTTTTT. It yields the protein CASRAGGSNEKLFF. The chain joins TRBV5-1 to TRBJ1-4, with TRBD1 matching over 7 bases. J lost 3 bases, V lost 7 bases, and 6 bases had no gene match. The CDR3 totals 14 residues. Germline loops: CDR1 SGHRS, CDR2 YFSETQ.

V usage is TRBV5-1 and J usage is TRBJ2-3; D may match TRBD1 or TRBD2 (5 bases each). V was shortened by 4 bases and J by 0 bases, with 12 bases between the two germline ends. This CDR3 is 15 amino acids long. CDR1 is SGHRS, CDR2 YFSETQ, per germline. Here the CDR3 DNA reads TGCGCCAGCAGCAGGGACGGCACTAGCACAGATACGCAGTATTTT. Amino acid sequence: CASSRDGTSTDTQYF.

The rearrangement uses TRBV7-2 and TRBJ2-5; 12 nucleotides agree with TRBD2. CDR3 size: 17 residues. The V gene end was trimmed by 0 bases and the J gene end by 5 bases; junction bases not matched to a gene: 7. The germline V gene has CDR1 SGHTA and CDR2 FQGNSA. The CDR3 DNA is TGTGCCAGCAGCTTAGCGGGACTAGCGGGCCCGGCGGAGACCCAGTACTTC. This encodes CASSLAGLAGPAETQYF.

The table lists this clone with a count of one. The J gene is TRBJ2-7, the V gene TRBV28; either TRBD1 or TRBD2 may fit D (5 bases each). CDR3 size: 16 residues. Germline V gene lookup returns CDR1 MDHEN and CDR2 SYDVKM. V dropped 4 bases and J dropped 3 bases, with 19 bases sitting between them. This chain's CDR3 is CASSSTGALAHYEQYF. CDR3 bases: TGTGCCAGCAGTTCCACCGGGGCCTTGGCCCACTACGAGCAGTACTTC.

The V call is TRBV5-4, the J call TRBJ2-1; 8 nucleotides line up with TRBD2. CDR3 size: 15 residues. Germline CDR1 is SGHNT and CDR2 is YYREEE (reference sequence). V trimming: 2 bases; J trimming: 10 bases; junction bases outside the gene matches: 11. The CDR3 here is CASSFPAGGRGEQFF. The CDR3 DNA follows: TGTGCCAGCAGCTTTCCGGCGGGGGGCCGAGGGGAGCAGTTCTTC. The full variable domain, completed using reference TRBV5-4 and TRBJ2-1, is ETGVTQSPTHLIKTRGQQVTLRCSSQSGHNTVSWYQQALGQGPQFIFQYYREEENGRGNFPPRFSGLQFPNYSSELNVNALELDDSALYLCASSFPAGGRGEQFFGPGTRLTVL.

This clone has just one count. This chain connects TRBV11-3 to TRBJ2-3, with 11 bases identical to TRBD2. Germline-derived CDR1 and CDR2 are SGHNT and YENEEA. The CDR3 has 15 residues. The V gene end was trimmed by 2 bases and the J gene end by 11 bases; junction bases not matched to a gene: 9. CDR3 residues: CASSLSPSGGSVQYF. DNA for the CDR3: TGTGCCAGCAGCTTATCCCCTAGCGGGGGGAGTGTGCAGTATTTT.

The table lists this clone with a few counts. The rearrangement uses TRBV9 and TRBJ1-6; tentatively, D is TRBD1 (5 bases). This CDR3 has 15 amino acids. The V gene's germline CDR1 is SGDLS and CDR2 YYNGEE. Trimming shortened V by 3 bases and J by 7 bases, and 14 bases separated the two germline ends. This CDR3 is CASSAAGRRNSPLHF. The DNA of the CDR3 is TGTGCCAGCAGCGCCGCGGGACGGAGAAATTCACCCCTCCACTTT.

V is TRBV7-2 and J is TRBJ2-7; 12 bases map to TRBD1. The junction had 11 bases not matched to a gene; V was cut back by 5 bases and J by 3 bases. CDR1 SGHTA and CDR2 FQGNSA come from the germline V gene. The CDR3 is 17 residues long. The DNA for the CDR3 is TGTGCCAGCAGCCGGGGGACAGGGGGCATCGGTGTCTACGAGCAGTACTTC. This codes for CASSRGTGGIGVYEQYF. The variable domain in full, with the rest retrieved from reference TRBV7-2 and TRBJ2-7, is GAGVSQSPSNKVTEKGKDVELRCDPISGHTALYWYRQSLGQGLEFLIYFQGNSAPDKSGLPSDRFSAERTGGSVSTLTIQRTQQEDSAVYLCASSRGTGGIGVYEQYFGPGTRLTVT.

The count of this clone is one. The rearrangement joins TRBV30 to TRBJ1-5; no clear D. Germline lookup yields CDR1 GTSNPN and CDR2 SVGIG (reference sequence). The CDR3 length is 15 residues. Trimming removed 1 base from V and 3 bases from J, with 13 bases in between. The CDR3 DNA follows: TGTGCCTGGAGTGCACACACCGGGGTCAATCAGCCCCAGCATTTT. This translates into CAWSAHTGVNQPQHF.

This clone was detected a few times. The V call is TRBV19, the J call TRBJ2-5, with 12 bases fitting TRBD2. The CDR3 loop spans 13 amino acids. With V trimmed by 7 bases and J by 14 bases, 11 bases remained unmatched. The germline gives CDR1 LNHDA, CDR2 SQIVND (reference sequence). The CDR3 region has the DNA TGTGCCAGTACCCTCACTAGCGGGGGGCACCTCTACTTC. Protein sequence: CASTLTSGGHLYF.

V and J are TRBV30 and TRBJ2-5, with TRBD1 identical over 9 bases. Germline lookup yields CDR1 GTSNPN and CDR2 SVGIG (reference sequence). The length of the CDR3 is 17 residues. The ends lost 3 bases at V and 7 bases at J; junction bases unmatched: 18. The chain's CDR3 is CAWSRLTGQGLIGTQYF. CDR3 coding DNA: TGTGCCTGGAGCCGACTCACGGGACAGGGCCTAATAGGGACCCAGTACTTC.

The chain combines TRBV6-6 with TRBJ1-1, with D tentatively TRBD1 (5 bases). Germline V gene sequence: CDR1 MNHNY, CDR2 SVGAGI (reference sequence). The CDR3 is made up of 14 amino acids. Trimming left V 6 bases short and J 1 base short, with 12 bases between. In DNA, the CDR3 is TGTGCCAGCAGCAAAAGCGGGGGGAACACTGAAGCTTTCTTT. As protein: CASSKSGGNTEAFF.

The chain carries TRBV10-3 and TRBJ1-3, with D uncertain. Germline CDR1 is ENHRY and CDR2 is SYGVKD. Trimming removed 6 bases from V and 0 bases from J, with 12 bases in between. The CDR3 has 15 residues. CDR3 DNA: TGTGCCATCAGACAAAAGGACGGCTCTGGAAACACCATATATTTT. This gives the protein CAIRQKDGSGNTIYF.

This chain joins TRBV2 and TRBJ1-2, with D possibly matching TRBD1 (5 bases). In germline, CDR1 is SNHLY, CDR2 FYNNEI. V was pared by 3 bases and J by 4 bases, with 9 bases between. CDR3 length: 13 amino acids. The CDR3 coding sequence is TGTGCCAGCAGTGAGGGGCAGGGCTATGGCTACACCTTC. It encodes CASSEGQGYGYTF.

The V and J genes are TRBV5-1 and TRBJ2-1; TRBD2 agrees at 7 bases. The germline gives CDR1 SGHRS, CDR2 YFSETQ. The CDR3 length is 16 residues. The trim removed 3 bases at V and 5 bases at J, leaving 11 bases unmatched. The CDR3 bases are TGCGCCAGCAGCTCGACCGCAGCGGGGATGAACAATGAGCAGTTCTTC. Translating it yields CASSSTAAGMNNEQFF.

The chain links TRBV10-3 to TRBJ1-1; tentative D call: TRBD1 (6 bases). The V and J ends lost 6 bases and 8 bases respectively, with 10 bases between them. Germline V gene data show CDR1 as ENHRY and CDR2 as SYGVKD. This CDR3 comprises 11 residues. CDR3: CAISRDNEAFF. The CDR3 coding sequence is TGTGCCATCAGCCGGGACAACGAAGCTTTCTTT.

This clone has only one observation. The chain has TRBV7-3 and TRBJ2-2, with D possibly matching TRBD2 (6 bases). V lost 9 bases and J 0 bases, leaving 17 bases between the germline ends. Germline V CDR1 and CDR2: SGHTA, FQGTGA. The length of the CDR3 is 16 residues. The CDR3: CASGGRREANTGELFF. CDR3 in DNA: TGTGCCAGTGGAGGTAGGAGGGAAGCGAACACCGGGGAGCTGTTTTTT. The full variable domain, with the rest looked up from reference TRBV7-3 and TRBJ2-2, is GAGVSQTPSNKVTEKGKYVELRCDPISGHTALYWYRQSLGQGPEFLIYFQGTGAADDSGLPNDRFFAVRPEGSVSTLKIQRTERGDSAVYLCASGGRREANTGELFFGEGSRLTVL.

As DNA, the CDR3 is TGCGCCAGCAGCTTGTCCAACCTTATGGAGCAGTACTTC. Its translation is CASSLSNLMEQYF. This chain connects TRBV5-1 to TRBJ2-7; no clear D gene. V was shortened by 1 base and J by 7 bases, with 12 bases between the two germline ends. Germline CDR1 SGHRS, CDR2 YFSETQ. The CDR3 length is 13 residues.

The chain uses TRBV4-1 and TRBJ1-2; 7 nucleotides align to TRBD1. CDR1 is MGHRA and CDR2 is YSYEKL in the germline V gene. V dropped 1 base and J dropped 3; count of bases not matched to a gene: 5. This CDR3 contains 15 residues. The CDR3 loop reads CASSQGRQGHYGYTF. The CDR3 DNA is TGCGCCAGCAGCCAAGGGCGACAGGGCCACTATGGCTACACCTTC.

J is TRBJ2-3 and V is TRBV7-2; 9 positions agree with TRBD2. In germline, CDR1 is SGHTA, CDR2 FQGNSA. The V and J ends lost 5 bases and 2 bases, in that order; junction bases with no gene match: 5. The CDR3 is 15 amino acids. The CDR3 DNA reads as TGTGCCAGCAGCCGAGCGGGGGGATTCACAGATACGCAGTATTTT. Translated, it gives CASSRAGGFTDTQYF.

CDR3 protein: CASSVSQRGTEAFF. CDR3 coding DNA: TGTGCCAGCAGCGTTTCCCAAAGGGGCACTGAAGCTTTCTTT. The chain combines TRBV9 with TRBJ1-1, with a weak D call TRBD1 (5 bases). The germline V gene has CDR1 SGDLS and CDR2 YYNGEE. V gave up 2 bases and J gave up 4 bases, with 12 bases separating them. This CDR3 spans 14 amino acids.

With regard to this clone: One end of the junction does not line up with germline, which may come from a read error. This chain joins TRBV7-6 and TRBJ2-7; no clear D. Germline V gene data show CDR1 as SGHVS and CDR2 as FNYEAQ. The CDR3 length is 14 residues. CDR3: CASRSVPDSYEQYF. For the CDR3, the DNA is TGTGCAAGCAGGTCTGTGCCAGACTCCTACGAGCAGTACTTC.